This T cell receptor (beta chain) was obtained from a study of T cells after yellow fever vaccination. The CDR3 covers 16 residues. Trimming took off 2 bases at V and 1 base at J, with 13 bases between the two ends. CDR1 MNHEY and CDR2 SVGAGI come from the germline V gene. TCRdb redid the calling of the 5' RACE reads with MiXCR, one entry per CDR3 protein. The sample shows some 390,000 distinct CDR3 sequences, around 20% of them seen only once. The chain joins TRBV6-5 to TRBJ2-3; tentative D call: TRBD1 (5 bases). Sequences were derived from PBMCs, sampled before the yellow fever booster vaccination. This receptor was taken from a man aged 18 to 29 who received the YFV17D yellow fever vaccine. CDR3 region: CASSYGQGQGTDTQYF. CDR3 coding DNA: TGTGCCAGCAGTTACGGGCAGGGCCAAGGCACAGATACGCAGTATTTT.